The 2 T cell receptor beta chains listed next were all sequenced from one sample in a study of blood T cell repertoires in COVID-19. Assay used: immunoSEQ multiplex PCR; TCRdb lists only in-frame clones, some missing. The table includes fewer than 200,000 clones, 80% to 85% detected once. The sequenced sample consisted of peripheral blood. The receptor source for this set is a woman of 80 years or more with active or convalescent COVID-19.

This chain links TRBV6-2 or TRBV6-3 with TRBJ2-7, with TRBD1 identical over 7 bases. The CDR3 runs 17 residues. V was pared by 6 bases and J by 0 bases, with 14 bases of the junction left unmatched. Looked up from germline, CDR1 is MNHEY and CDR2 is SVGEGT. CDR3 amino acids: CASSVTGGGQFSYEQYF. CDR3 DNA sequence: TGTGCCAGCAGCGTTACGGGTGGGGGACAGTTCTCCTACGAGCAGTACTTC.

V and J are TRBV10-3 and TRBJ1-4; a possible D gene is TRBD1 (6 bases). V lost 10 bases, J lost 1 base, and 19 bases lay in between. CDR3 length: 16 amino acids. The germline gives CDR1 ENHRY, CDR2 SYGVKD. The CDR3 spells CATSPGVAVTNEKLFF. Written as DNA, the CDR3 is TGTGCCACCTCTCCAGGGGTGGCGGTAACTAATGAAAAACTGTTTTTT.